The next 23 T cell receptor beta chains were all read from a single sample in a study of tumor-infiltrating lymphocytes in primary liver carcinoma. Co-extraction of both nucleic acids (RNA and DNA) used about 19-33 mg of unsorted bulk tissue. With 500 to 650 ng total RNA as template and a constant-region primer, TCR beta cDNA was made. Employing slightly modified ARM-PCR, three nested multiplex PCR rounds were run, and these gave rise to the TCR beta libraries. Investigators reported that the first two PCR rounds, at about 11 cycles each, used TRBV1-TRBV30 forward primers with a C-beta reverse primer. TCRdb re-called the multiplex PCR reads with MiXCR, one entry per CDR3 protein. The sample includes roughly 78,000 distinct CDR3 sequences, about 70% of them seen just once. The sample was liver tumor tissue from sampling region 4. Subset here: tumor region T4, right-lateral pole. The receptor source for this set is a woman in her fifties or sixties with primary liver carcinoma and hepatitis B virus infection.

Points on this clonotype: It is likely a read error, because the conserved phenylalanine at the end of the CDR3 is missing. The gene calls are TRBV6-1 and TRBJ2-7; D tentatively fits TRBD1 or TRBD2 (5 bases each). Germline assignment: CDR1 MNHNS and CDR2 SASEGT. CDR3 size: 18 residues. V lost 6 bases to trimming and J lost 3 bases, with 27 bases between them. Here the CDR3 DNA reads TGTGCCAGCAGCGATAGCCTGAAGGGAGCGGCGAGGGGCTACGAGCAGTACCCC. Protein sequence: CASSDSLKGAARGYEQYP.

About this clonotype: A much larger clone lies one base from this, so it may be a read error. The J gene is TRBJ1-4, the V gene TRBV18; 7 bases map to TRBD1. The CDR3 contains 15 residues. Germline assignment: CDR1 KGHSH and CDR2 LQKENI. The CDR3 DNA is TGTGCCAGCACACCAGGACAGGAGACTAATGAAAAACTGTTTTTT. Amino acids: CASTPGQETNEKLFF.

This clonotype appeared many times. This sequence joins TRBV5-4 and TRBJ2-2; TRBD1 is a possible D gene (6 bases). The length of the CDR3 is 15 residues. V was trimmed by 3 bases and J by 7 bases, leaving 16 bases between them. Germline values: CDR1 SGHNT, CDR2 YYREEE (reference sequence). For the CDR3, the DNA is TGTGCCAGCAGCTCCCGGGACACCTATGACGGGGAGCTGTTTTTT. This codes for CASSSRDTYDGELFF.

This clonotype was counted ten times or more. The CDR3 here is CASSQGGRARQHF. In DNA, the CDR3 is TGTGCCAGCAGCCAAGGCGGCAGGGCCCGGCAGCATTTT. The chain carries TRBV14 and TRBJ1-5; D might be TRBD1 (5 bases). The CDR3 totals 13 residues. The V end was cut by 1 base, the J end by 13 bases, with 14 bases between. The germline V gene has CDR1 SGHDN and CDR2 FVKESK. Supplemented by reference TRBV14 and TRBJ1-5, the full variable domain reads EAGVTQFPSHSVIEKGQTVTLRCDPISGHDNLYWYRRVMGKEIKFLLHFVKESKQDESGMPNNRFLAERTGGTYSTLKVQPAELEDSGVYFCASSQGGRARQHFGDGTRLSIL.

Details on this clonotype: One end of the junction is discordant with germline, which a read error may explain. This chain connects TRBV6-1 to TRBJ1-2, with no clear D. The V gene's germline CDR1 is MNHNS and CDR2 SASEGT. The CDR3 runs to 15 residues. The CDR3 sequence: CASSEVGKEIYGYAF. The CDR3 DNA sequence: TGTGCCAGCAGTGAAGTCGGAAAAGAGATTTATGGTTACGCCTTC.

On this clonotype itself: In this CDR3 the conserved last residue, phenylalanine or tryptophan, is missing, so a read error is likely. The DNA is omitted, as the CDR3 cannot be located on it reliably, and the CDR3 follows TCRdb's listing. The V and J genes are TRBV11-3 and TRBJ2-1; the table's TRBD1 call for D was not verified on the DNA. Germline CDR1 and CDR2: SGHNT and YENEEA. The CDR3 region is 17 residues in length, termini included. The CDR3 loop is CASSLGRGELGVDEQFL.

About this clonotype: Mismatch with germline at one junction end may stem from a read error. The chain couples TRBV12-3 or TRBV12-4 to TRBJ2-5; TRBD1 is a possible D gene (6 bases). This CDR3 is built from 15 residues. For the CDR3, the DNA is TGTGCCAACAGTTACCGTCGACAGGATCAAGAGACCCAGTACTTC. Its translation: CANSYRRQDQETQYF.

With respect to this clonotype: The CDR3 ends on some other residue instead of the conserved phenylalanine or tryptophan, so this is likely a read error. V usage is TRBV29-1 and J usage is TRBJ1-1, with D perhaps TRBD1 (5 bases). CDR3 length: 15 residues. Trimming removed 4 bases from V and 0 bases from J, with 15 bases in between. Per germline, CDR1 SQVTM and CDR2 ANQGSEA. This CDR3 is CSVGPRQSLNTEAFL. The DNA of the CDR3 is TGCAGCGTTGGCCCGAGACAGAGTCTGAACACTGAAGCTTTCCTT.

Of note for this clonotype: Germline is not matched at one junction end, which may reflect a read error. The chain employs TRBV29-1 and TRBJ2-7; D gene ambiguous. The CDR3 spans 12 residues. CDR1 is SQVTM, CDR2 ANQGSEA, per germline. The CDR3 here is CSVEGSLGEQYF. DNA for the CDR3: TGCAGCGTCGAAGGGTCCTTAGGCGAGCAGTACTTC.

The V gene is TRBV11-2, the J gene TRBJ2-1, with 9 bases identical to TRBD1. Germline-derived CDR1 and CDR2 are SGHAT and FQNNGV. The CDR3 contains 17 residues. CDR3 coding DNA: TGTGCTAACAGCTTAACCCACGGACAGGGGTACAGGGATGAGCAGTTCTTC. This gives the protein CANSLTHGQGYRDEQFF. The complete variable domain, with remaining parts taken from reference TRBV11-2 and TRBJ2-1, reads EAGVAQSPRYKIIEKRQSVAFWCNPISGHATLYWYQQILGQGPKLLIQFQNNGVVDDSQLPKDRFSAERLKGVDSTLKIQPAKLEDSAVYLCANSLTHGQGYRDEQFFGPGTRLTVL.

The rearrangement links TRBV28 to TRBJ2-7; 8 bases match TRBD1. This CDR3 has 17 residues. Trimming at V came to 6 bases and at J to 3 bases, leaving 16 bases not matched to a gene. The germline V gene encodes CDR1 MDHEN and CDR2 SYDVKM. The chain's CDR3 is CASSFRFVDRGRYEQYF. In nucleotides, the CDR3 is TGTGCCAGCAGCTTCCGGTTCGTAGACAGGGGACGCTACGAGCAGTACTTC. The whole variable domain, remainder taken from reference TRBV28 and TRBJ2-7, is DVKVTQSSRYLVKRTGEKVFLECVQDMDHENMFWYRQDPGLGLRLIYFSYDVKMKEKGDIPEGYSVSREKKERFSLILESASTNQTSMYLCASSFRFVDRGRYEQYFGPGTRLTVT.

The sample holds many counts of this clonotype. The chain uses TRBV30 and TRBJ2-1, with TRBD2 identical over 12 bases. Trimming took 0 bases from V and 0 from J; bases not matched to a gene: 6. CDR3 length equals 18 residues. Germline CDR1 is GTSNPN and CDR2 is SVGIG (reference sequence). The CDR3 bases are TGTGCCTGGAGTGTGGGGACTAGCGGGTCCCTCTCCTACAATGAGCAGTTCTTC. Amino acid sequence: CAWSVGTSGSLSYNEQFF.

About this clonotype itself: Since no conserved phenylalanine or tryptophan closes the CDR3, a read error is the likely cause. The chain uses TRBV11-3 and TRBJ2-1; D gene ambiguous. CDR3 length: 16 amino acids. The germline gives CDR1 SGHNT, CDR2 YENEEA. The CDR3 sequence is CASSPPGDSNYNGQFL. CDR3 sequence (DNA): TGTGCCAGCAGCCCCCCCGGAGACTCCAATTACAATGGGCAGTTCCTC.

This clonotype was found once. The chain has TRBV6-1 and TRBJ1-1; no reliable D call. The CDR3 is 15 amino acids. CDR1 and CDR2 from the germline V gene are MNHNS and SASEGT. V was pared by 5 bases and J by 0 bases, with 13 bases between. This CDR3 reads CASSFFGWLNTEAFF. CDR3 nucleotide sequence: TGTGCCAGCAGTTTTTTTGGGTGGTTGAACACTGAAGCTTTCTTT.

About this clonotype: The CDR3 does not close with the conserved phenylalanine or tryptophan, likely indicating a read error. The chain uses TRBV5-1 and TRBJ2-1; 10 bases agree with TRBD2. The germline V gene has CDR1 SGHRS and CDR2 YFSETQ. The CDR3 totals 15 residues. The CDR3 here is CAGSSGRVSYNEQFL. In DNA form, the CDR3 reads TGCGCCGGCAGCAGCGGGAGGGTTAGTTACAATGAGCAGTTCCTC.

As concerns this clonotype: Mismatch with germline at one junction end may stem from a read error. This rearrangement joins TRBV6-5 to TRBJ2-1, with a tentative D call TRBD2 (6 bases). This CDR3 has 14 residues. CDR1 is MNHEY and CDR2 is SVGAGI in the germline V gene. The CDR3 here is CASTPPTGELEQFF. CDR3 bases: TGCGCCAGCACCCCCCCAACGGGAGAACTCGAGCAGTTCTTC.

In its sample, this clonotype was seen once. This sequence may be a read error, since a much larger clone differs from it by one base. This rearrangement joins TRBV7-9 to TRBJ2-3; the D is unclear. The CDR3 consists of 13 residues. Germline CDR1 and CDR2: SEHNR and FQNEAQ (reference sequence). V was shortened by 3 bases and J by 8 bases, with 12 bases between the two germline ends. As DNA, the CDR3 is TGTGCCAGCAGCTTTGGCTCCCCCTGTACGCAGTATTTT. Amino acids: CASSFGSPCTQYF.

By frequency in the sample, this clonotype is medium-sized. The genes are TRBV11-2 and TRBJ2-5, with 7 bases lining up with TRBD1. Germline CDR1 is SGHAT and CDR2 is FQNNGV. J lost 2 bases, V lost 4 bases, and 7 bases had no gene match. The CDR3 contains 15 residues. The CDR3 DNA reads as TGTGCCAGCAGCTACGGGACAGTGGCTCAAGAGACCCAGTACTTC. This translates into CASSYGTVAQETQYF.

This clonotype was found many times. The chain employs TRBV7-8 and TRBJ1-5; TRBD1 is a possible D gene (5 bases). The germline CDR1 and CDR2 sequences are SGHVS and FQNEAQ. V was clipped by 5 bases and J by 9 bases, with 11 bases between them. This CDR3 contains 12 residues. The CDR3 DNA reads as TGTGCCAGCAGCGCCCCGGGGGGGCCCCAGCATTTT. Its translation: CASSAPGGPQHF.

The chain links TRBV19 to TRBJ2-6; TRBD2 matches at 7 bases. The trim removed 3 bases at V and 1 base at J, leaving 6 bases unmatched. CDR3 length: 17 residues. In germline, CDR1 is LNHDA, CDR2 SQIVND (reference sequence). In DNA form, the CDR3 reads TGTGCCAGTAGTATCGGCGGGGGAGCTTCTGGGGCCAACGTCCTGACTTTC. Translating gives CASSIGGGASGANVLTF.

This clonotype was seen at least ten times. This chain links TRBV5-1 with TRBJ1-1, with 7 bases lining up with TRBD1. The length of the CDR3 is 14 residues. V shed 2 bases, J shed 1 base, and the junction held 2 bases outside the gene matches. Germline V gene sequence: CDR1 SGHRS, CDR2 YFSETQ. Written as DNA, the CDR3 is TGCGCCAGCAGCTTAGGGACAGCGAACACTGAAGCTTTCTTT. Residues: CASSLGTANTEAFF.

The gene calls are TRBV6-1 and TRBJ1-5, with D perhaps matching TRBD1 (5 bases). The CDR3 extends over 16 amino acids. In germline, CDR1 is MNHNS, CDR2 SASEGT. The CDR3 sequence: CAGSERPGVSNQPQHF. CDR3 DNA: TGTGCGGGCAGTGAACGTCCGGGGGTAAGCAATCAGCCCCAGCATTTT.

The chain couples TRBV6-1 to TRBJ1-6; 7 nucleotides align to TRBD1. The CDR3 totals 15 residues. V shed 6 bases and J 6 bases; nucleotides not matched to a gene: 8. From germline, CDR1 is MNHNS and CDR2 SASEGT. The CDR3 nucleotides read TGTGCCAGCAGGAAGGACAGGTCATTTAATTCACCCCTCCACTTT. Amino acid sequence: CASRKDRSFNSPLHF.